A single sample gave rise to the 2 T cell receptor beta chains below, sequenced in a study of blood T cell repertoires in COVID-19. Assay: immunoSEQ multiplex PCR; the TCRdb copy retains only in-frame clones and omits some. The sample gives about 320,000 clones, about nine tenths of which show up once; approximately 12% is in the top ten. The sample taken for sequencing was peripheral blood. Every receptor here comes from a woman under 40 with COVID-19, enrolled during active disease.

The V gene is TRBV5-8, the J gene TRBJ1-1; 7 bases line up with TRBD1. CDR1 SGHTS and CDR2 YDEGEE come from the germline V gene. V lost 4 bases and J lost 6; bases outside the gene matches: 6. The CDR3 is 13 residues long. CDR3 amino acids: CASSLTGFAEAFF. CDR3 bases: TGTGCCAGCAGCCTGACAGGGTTTGCTGAAGCTTTCTTT.

The chain employs TRBV12-5 and TRBJ2-5, with a weak D call TRBD1 (5 bases). V lost 5 bases and J 2 bases, leaving 18 bases between the germline ends. CDR3 length: 16 amino acids. Germline V gives CDR1 LGHNT, CDR2 FRNRAP. Written as DNA, the CDR3 is TGTGCTAGTGGTCCCACTGTCACCAGACAGCAAGAGACCCAGTACTTC. Translating it yields CASGPTVTRQQETQYF.